This T cell receptor beta chain was sequenced in a study of shared clonotypes between healthy human individuals. Study at large: Per donor, CD8 memory used one plate, CD8 naive used two, CD4 memory used three and CD4 naive used three. Study-wide findings and caveats: Naive subsets, compared against memory subsets, generally had larger estimated richness values. Donor scarcity curtailed the genetic and exposure-history diversity represented herein.

V was trimmed by 6 bases and J by 6 bases, leaving 11 bases between them. CDR1 and CDR2 from the germline V gene are SNHLY and FYNNEI. The CDR3 contains 13 residues. In the original processing: Because ImmunoSEQ provided only junction sequences with no quality scores, the filtering differed. Using immunoSEQ multiplex PCR, the repertoire was profiled, and TCRdb retains in-frame clones only, with some absent. That table gives V, J and clone size, and the DNA gave D and trimming. Of almost 700,000 clones listed, about 91% were seen once; the top ten hold roughly 24%. Note on this clone: What it binds is unknown.

CD45RO-negative, CCR7-positively selected cells formed the naive CD8 fraction, excluding terminally differentiated effector memory CD45RA+ cells. The sequencing input was naive CD8+ T cells sorted from blood. The clonotype was recovered from a young man in good health. The chain joins TRBV2 to TRBJ2-2; TRBD1 is a possible D gene (5 bases). The CDR3 loop is CASRADSPGELFF. DNA for the CDR3: TGTGCCAGCAGGGCAGACAGCCCCGGGGAGCTGTTTTTT.